These 8 T cell receptor beta chains were all obtained from the same sample, sequenced in a study of blood T cell repertoires in COVID-19. The table came from immunoSEQ multiplex PCR; TCRdb's copy has only in-frame clones and leaves some out. This table has over 25,000 clones, roughly 85% appearing once. Sequencing input: peripheral blood. The receptors originated from a man older than 75 with active COVID-19.

This chain connects TRBV5-6 to TRBJ1-5, with 11 bases aligning to TRBD1. Losses at the gene ends were 3 bases for V and 4 bases for J; bases not matched to a gene: 3. This CDR3 region has 15 residues. Germline V gene sequence: CDR1 SGHDT, CDR2 YYEEEE. For the CDR3, the DNA is TGTGCCAGCAGCTGGGGGACAGGGGGTAATCAGCCCCAGCATTTT. Protein: CASSWGTGGNQPQHF. Supplemented by reference TRBV5-6 and TRBJ1-5, the full variable domain reads DAGVTQSPTHLIKTRGQQVTLRCSPKSGHDTVSWYQQALGQGPQFIFQYYEEEERQRGNFPDRFSGHQFPNYSSELNVNALLLGDSALYLCASSWGTGGNQPQHFGDGTRLSIL.

This rearrangement joins TRBV5-4 to TRBJ1-2, with TRBD1 matching over 9 bases. V lost 2 bases and J lost 8; bases outside the gene matches: 7. CDR3 size: 14 residues. Germline values: CDR1 SGHNT, CDR2 YYREEE (reference sequence). The CDR3 bases are TGTGCCAGCAGCTTACCGGGACAGGGAAAGGGCTACACCTTC. Translating it yields CASSLPGQGKGYTF.

CDR3 residues: CASSSLGGRGYGYTF. The CDR3 DNA follows: TGTGCCAGCAGTTCCTTGGGGGGGAGAGGCTATGGCTACACCTTC. The chain is built from TRBV6-6 and TRBJ1-2, with a weak D call TRBD1 (5 bases). The germline gives CDR1 MNHNY, CDR2 SVGAGI (reference sequence). The CDR3 runs to 15 residues. V lost 4 bases and J lost 4, with 16 bases in between.

This CDR3 is CSVTSSSYNEQFF. The CDR3, as DNA: TGCAGCGTTACTAGTTCATCCTACAATGAGCAGTTCTTC. This rearrangement joins TRBV29-1 to TRBJ2-1, with D tentatively TRBD2 (5 bases). The ends were cut back, 5 bases at V and 1 base at J, with 9 bases in the middle. Germline V lookup: CDR1 SQVTM, CDR2 ANQGSEA. This CDR3 spans 13 amino acids.

This clone is a singleton in its sample. This chain uses TRBV6-6 with TRBJ1-4, with no clear D. The CDR3 has 14 residues. Germline V CDR1 and CDR2: MNHNY, SVGAGI (reference sequence). The V gene lost 6 bases and the J gene lost 4 bases, with 12 bases spanning the gap. The CDR3 region is CASSPSGDNEKLFF. The CDR3 DNA is TGTGCCAGCAGCCCTTCTGGAGATAATGAAAAACTGTTTTTT.

The chain carries TRBV9 and TRBJ2-2; 10 positions agree with TRBD2. J was trimmed by 1 base and V by 2 bases; bases with no gene match: 5. CDR3 length: 17 residues. CDR1 SGDLS and CDR2 YYNGEE come from the germline V gene. The chain's CDR3 is CASSVLAGAWNTGELFF. In DNA form, the CDR3 reads TGTGCCAGCAGCGTCCTAGCGGGGGCCTGGAACACCGGGGAGCTGTTTTTT.

The chain joins TRBV12-3 or TRBV12-4 to TRBJ2-2, with D possibly TRBD2 on 6 matching bases. The V end lost 6 bases, the J end lost 5 bases, and 10 bases lay between the germline ends. The CDR3 is made up of 13 amino acids. CDR3 DNA: TGTGCCAGCAGCGGGGGTTGGACCGGGGAGCTGTTTTTT. The encoded protein is CASSGGWTGELFF.

This chain joins TRBV4-2 and TRBJ1-1; no firm D call. The CDR3 is made up of 15 amino acids. CDR1 LGHNA and CDR2 YNFKEQ come from the germline V gene. V lost 0 bases and J 7 bases, leaving 15 bases between the germline ends. In DNA, the CDR3 is TGTGCCAGCAGCCAAGAATCGGGGATCCGGGTTGAAGCTTTCTTT. Translating it yields CASSQESGIRVEAFF.